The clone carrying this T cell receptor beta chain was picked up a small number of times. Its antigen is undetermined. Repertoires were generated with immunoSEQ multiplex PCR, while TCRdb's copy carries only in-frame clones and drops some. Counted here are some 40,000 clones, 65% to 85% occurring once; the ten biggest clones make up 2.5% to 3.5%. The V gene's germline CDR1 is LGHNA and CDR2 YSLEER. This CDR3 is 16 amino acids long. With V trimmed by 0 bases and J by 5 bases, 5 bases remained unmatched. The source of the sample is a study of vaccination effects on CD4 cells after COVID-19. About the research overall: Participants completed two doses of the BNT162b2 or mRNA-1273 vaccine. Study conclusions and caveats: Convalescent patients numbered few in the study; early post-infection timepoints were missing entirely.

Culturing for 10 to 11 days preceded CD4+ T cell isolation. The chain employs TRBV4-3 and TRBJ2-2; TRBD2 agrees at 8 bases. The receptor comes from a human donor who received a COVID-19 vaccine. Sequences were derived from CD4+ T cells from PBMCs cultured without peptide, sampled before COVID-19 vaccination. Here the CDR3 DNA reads TGCGCCAGCAGCCAAGATAACCGGGGGGGGACCGGGGAGCTGTTTTTT. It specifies CASSQDNRGGTGELFF.